This TCR beta chain stems from a study of regulatory T cells in long-lasting Graves disease. As for time point: persistent/refractory GD, antithyroid drugs over 5 years with positive TRAb. Isolated PBMC RNA provided the starting material for the TCR library. Trimming left V 4 bases short and J 0 bases short, with 6 bases between. The CDR3 has 14 residues. Germline lookup yields CDR1 MNHEY and CDR2 SVGAGI. According to the study, TCR beta libraries were built with iRepertoire HTBI primers and CDR3-region Arm-PCR. TCRdb analysed the multiplex PCR reads with MiXCR anew, one entry per CDR3 protein. The repertoire consists of 450,000 or so distinct CDR3 sequences, with 22% occurring once and the leading ten covering roughly 14%.

Specimen: peripheral blood mononuclear cells (PBMCs), collected when the disease was refractory, from a patient treated with antithyroid drugs. The rearrangement links TRBV6-5 to TRBJ1-4; perhaps TRBD1 as D (5 bases). The receptor's source is a female donor with Graves disease. Here the CDR3 DNA reads TGTGCCAGCAGTTGGACAACAACTAATGAAAAACTGTTTTTT. Protein sequence: CASSWTTTNEKLFF.